A single sample gave rise to the 5 T cell receptor beta chains below, sequenced in a study of blood T cell repertoires in COVID-19. Here immunoSEQ multiplex PCR was the method, and the copy in TCRdb shows in-frame clones only, minus some. The sample holds approximately 200,000 clones, around 82% seen once. The sequencing sample was made of PBMCs or T cells enriched from blood (not recorded which). These receptors came from a middle-aged man who had recovered from COVID-19.

This clone was counted once. As DNA, the CDR3 is TGTGCCAGCAGCTCGGAGGGGGGGTACACTGAAGCTTTCTTT. This translates into CASSSEGGYTEAFF. The chain joins TRBV5-4 to TRBJ1-1; perhaps TRBD1 as D (6 bases). Deletions cut 3 bases from V and 3 bases from J, with 12 bases between. Germline V gene sequence: CDR1 SGHNT, CDR2 YYREEE (reference sequence). This CDR3 comprises 14 residues. The full variable domain, with the rest looked up from reference TRBV5-4 and TRBJ1-1, is ETGVTQSPTHLIKTRGQQVTLRCSSQSGHNTVSWYQQALGQGPQFIFQYYREEENGRGNFPPRFSGLQFPNYSSELNVNALELDDSALYLCASSSEGGYTEAFFGQGTRLTVV.

This clone was counted once. This chain links TRBV30 with TRBJ2-7; 7 bases map to TRBD1. The CDR3 is 12 residues long. Per the germline V gene, CDR1 is GTSNPN and CDR2 is SVGIG (reference sequence). With V trimmed by 5 bases and J by 10 bases, 11 bases remained unmatched. Written as DNA, the CDR3 is TGTGCCTGGTCCCAAGGGGGCGACCTACAGTACTTC. Residues: CAWSQGGDLQYF.

The V call is TRBV7-9, the J call TRBJ2-7; 7 bases match TRBD1. J lost 3 bases, V lost 3 bases, and 5 bases had no gene match. The CDR3 runs to 14 residues. Germline lookup yields CDR1 SEHNR and CDR2 FQNEAQ (reference sequence). The CDR3 here is CASSFEGASYEQYF. DNA of the CDR3: TGTGCCAGCAGCTTTGAGGGGGCAAGCTACGAGCAGTACTTC.

The chain is built from TRBV29-1 and TRBJ2-1; perhaps TRBD2 as D (5 bases). V was cut by 2 bases and J by 8 bases, with 13 bases left in between. The V gene's germline CDR1 is SQVTM and CDR2 ANQGSEA. CDR3 length equals 13 residues. The CDR3 sequence is CSVERNEGDEQFF. In nucleotides, the CDR3 is TGCAGCGTTGAAAGGAACGAGGGCGATGAGCAGTTCTTC.

About this clone itself: Different DNA sequences within this sample yield the same CDR3. This chain joins TRBV28 and TRBJ1-1; a weak D match, TRBD1 (5 bases). The CDR3 runs to 15 residues. Germline CDR1 is MDHEN and CDR2 is SYDVKM. Trimming removed 5 bases at V and 2 bases at J, with 15 bases between. CDR3 coding DNA: TGTGCCAGCAGTCCACCAGGGAGGGGAAACACTGAAGCTTTCTTT. Amino acid sequence: CASSPPGRGNTEAFF.